The next 5 T cell receptor beta chains were all read from a single sample in a study of CD8 T cells in ankylosing spondylitis. In TCRdb, the 5' RACE reads were re-called with MiXCR into one record per CDR3 protein. The sample contains roughly 200,000 distinct CDR3 sequences, roughly 13% of which appear only once. Sample: blood, either unsorted or a sorted T cell fraction (not recorded which). The source of these receptors is a male donor with ankylosing spondylitis or in good health (not recorded which).

This rearrangement joins TRBV5-1 to TRBJ1-4; tentative D call: TRBD1 (5 bases). The V end lost 0 bases, the J end lost 7 bases, and 13 bases lay between the germline ends. The CDR3 totals 15 residues. CDR1 SGHRS and CDR2 YFSETQ come from the germline V gene. CDR3 in DNA: TGCGCCAGCAGCTTGGGGGCCGCAACAGGTGAAAAACTGTTTTTT. This encodes CASSLGAATGEKLFF. Drawing the rest from reference TRBV5-1 and TRBJ1-4, the complete variable domain is KAGVTQTPRYLIKTRGQQVTLSCSPISGHRSVSWYQQTPGQGLQFLFEYFSETQRNKGNFPGRFSGRQFSNSRSEMNVSTLELGDSALYLCASSLGAATGEKLFFGSGTQLSVL.

The chain uses TRBV27 and TRBJ2-7, with 7 nucleotides matching TRBD2. This CDR3 has 12 amino acids. Germline values: CDR1 MNHEY, CDR2 SMNVEV (reference sequence). V dropped 8 bases and J dropped 7; count of bases not matched to a gene: 8. The DNA of the CDR3 is TGTGCCAGCCAAAATCCCGGGGGGGAGCAGTACTTC. Residues: CASQNPGGEQYF.

This clonotype was counted only a few times. The chain has TRBV2 and TRBJ2-7; TRBD2 aligns across 11 bases. This CDR3 region has 14 residues. Germline V gene sequence: CDR1 SNHLY, CDR2 FYNNEI. Germline trimming cut 6 bases from V and 2 bases from J; bases unmatched to any gene: 3. For the CDR3, the DNA is TGTGCCAGCAGGGGGACTAGCGGAACCTACGAGCAGTACTTC. It is translated as CASRGTSGTYEQYF.

A few counts support this clonotype. CDR3 region: CASSGRLASTDTQYF. The CDR3 DNA is TGTGCCAGCAGCGGCCGGCTAGCGAGCACAGATACGCAGTATTTT. The chain carries TRBV9 and TRBJ2-3; D might be TRBD2 (6 bases). Trimming shortened V by 3 bases and J by 0 bases, and 11 bases separated the two germline ends. The CDR3 covers 15 residues. Germline CDR1 reads SGDLS; CDR2 reads YYNGEE.

This clonotype was counted between two and nine times. The chain employs TRBV20-1 and TRBJ1-5, with D perhaps TRBD1 (5 bases). The CDR3 runs to 14 residues. The V and J ends lost 6 bases and 1 base respectively, with 13 bases between them. The germline V gene has CDR1 DFQATT and CDR2 SNEGSKA (reference sequence). The CDR3 DNA reads as TGCAGTGCCGGAGAGGGGTCCAGCAATCAGCCCCAGCATTTT. Translation: CSAGEGSSNQPQHF.